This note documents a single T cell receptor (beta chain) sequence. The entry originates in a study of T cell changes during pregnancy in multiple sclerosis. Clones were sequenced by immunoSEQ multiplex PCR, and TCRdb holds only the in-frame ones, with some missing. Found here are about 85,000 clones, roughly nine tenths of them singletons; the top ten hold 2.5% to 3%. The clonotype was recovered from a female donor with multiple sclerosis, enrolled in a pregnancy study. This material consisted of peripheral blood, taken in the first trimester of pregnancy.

The DNA for the CDR3 is TGTGCCATCAGTGCAGGGGGCCCCCACACTGAAGCTTTCTTT. As protein: CAISAGGPHTEAFF. The gene calls are TRBV10-3 and TRBJ1-1; TRBD1 matches at 8 bases. V was clipped by 4 bases and J by 3 bases; unmatched bases: 4. Germline-derived CDR1 and CDR2 are ENHRY and SYGVKD. This CDR3 region has 14 residues.